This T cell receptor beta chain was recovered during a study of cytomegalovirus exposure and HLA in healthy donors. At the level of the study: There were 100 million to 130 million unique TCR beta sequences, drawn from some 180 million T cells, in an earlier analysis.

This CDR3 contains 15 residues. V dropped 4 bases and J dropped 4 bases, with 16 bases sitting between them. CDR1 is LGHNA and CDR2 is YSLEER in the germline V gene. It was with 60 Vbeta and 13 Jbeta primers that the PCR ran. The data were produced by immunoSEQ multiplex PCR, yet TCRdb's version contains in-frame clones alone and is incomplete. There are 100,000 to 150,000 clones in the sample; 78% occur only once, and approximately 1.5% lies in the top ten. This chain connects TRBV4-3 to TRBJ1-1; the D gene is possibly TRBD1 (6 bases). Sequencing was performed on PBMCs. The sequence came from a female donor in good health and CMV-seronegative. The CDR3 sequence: CASSRLQGGGTEAFF. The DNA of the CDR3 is TGCGCCAGCAGCCGCCTCCAGGGAGGGGGCACTGAAGCTTTCTTT.